This TCR beta chain comes out of a study of regulatory T cells in long-lasting Graves disease. Looking at the study overall: Graves' disease counted as persistent after over 5 years of antithyroid drugs with positive TSH receptor antibodies.

A single count supports this clonotype. Its matching antigen is unknown. Study-wide points: Persistent disease samples used TRBV28, TRBJ1-2 and TRBJ2-5 preferentially.

The time point here: persistent/refractory GD, antithyroid drugs over 5 years with positive TRAb. Scientists built the TCR library using RNA that was extracted from PBMCs. Peripheral blood, at roughly 9 milliliters, went into EDTA tubes. With iRepertoire HTBI primers and Arm-PCR of CDR3 regions, TCR beta libraries were built. Methods used by the authors: Across samples, roughly 64 TRBV and some 13 TRBJ segments were found. TCRdb recomputed calls from the multiplex PCR reads with MiXCR, one row per CDR3 protein. These V and J calls derive from TCRdb rather than the authors' analysis. This sample has around 460,000 distinct CDR3 sequences; roughly 23% occur once, and the top ten carry around 12%. CDR3 size: 14 residues. V shed 6 bases and J shed 13 bases, with 24 bases lying between them. Germline V gives CDR1 MNHNS, CDR2 SASEGT.

The V gene is TRBV6-1, the J gene TRBJ1-1; perhaps TRBD1 as D (5 bases). Sample: peripheral blood mononuclear cells (PBMCs), taken when the disease was refractory, from a patient treated with antithyroid drugs. This clonotype originated in a female donor with Graves disease. DNA for the CDR3: TGTGCCAGCAGAGAACTAAGGGGAGGGTCGGTCGATTTCTTT. This encodes CASRELRGGSVDFF.